This T cell receptor (beta chain) was captured in a study of spatial heterogeneity in lung cancer. Whole-study context: Beta-chain sequences were consistently detected more often than alpha-chain sequences. Study-wide points: In blood, ubiquitous expanded tumor TCRs appeared more at resection than follow-up.

The presence of a unique molecular identifier marked each TCR cDNA molecule. TCRdb used MiXCR to reprocess the 5' RACE reads, holding one entry per CDR3 protein. The data show some 50,000 distinct CDR3 sequences, approximately 7.6% seen once. The CDR3 is 19 amino acids. Germline CDR1 is LGHNA and CDR2 is YNFKEQ. V lost 0 bases, J lost 4 bases, and 22 bases lay in between. This clonotype was detected many times. Its antigen is still unknown. Time point: sample taken at primary tumor resection. Material for sequencing was whole RNA from tumor, nontumor lung or frozen PBMC, left unsorted. The donor group consisted of 72 patients who had untreated, early-stage non-small cell lung cancer.

This sequence was found in a female donor with early-stage non-small cell lung cancer. The input for sequencing was PBMCs, taken at surgery. The rearrangement uses TRBV4-2 and TRBJ1-3; D uncertain. Here the CDR3 DNA reads TGTGCCAGCAGCCAAGATAGTTTGGGCAGTCATCGAAGGGGAAACACCATATATTTT. Its protein product is CASSQDSLGSHRRGNTIYF.